The 28 T cell receptor beta chains reported below all come from one sample, sequenced in a study of early T cells in non-severe SARS-CoV-2 infection. TCRdb reprocessed the 5' RACE reads via MiXCR and lists one record per CDR3 protein. The table includes some 64,000 distinct CDR3 sequences, around 20% detected once. The starting material was whole blood, obtained at baseline. The receptors originated from an adult who was a healthcare worker with PCR-confirmed SARS-CoV-2 infection or an uninfected control (not recorded which).

This clonotype has just a few counts. The chain employs TRBV5-1 and TRBJ2-2; 7 nucleotides agree with TRBD1. CDR1 SGHRS and CDR2 YFSETQ come from the germline V gene. The V segment lost 2 bases and the J segment 6 bases; nucleotides outside the gene matches: 7. The CDR3 consists of 15 residues. This CDR3 reads CASSFGQAEAGELFF. For the CDR3, the DNA is TGCGCCAGCAGCTTCGGACAGGCTGAGGCCGGGGAGCTGTTTTTT.

This clonotype was detected only a few times. The chain is built from TRBV13 and TRBJ2-3; unclear D gene. The germline V gene has CDR1 PRHDT and CDR2 FYEKMQ (reference sequence). Trimming removed 2 bases from V and 3 bases from J, with 6 bases in between. This CDR3 has 13 amino acids. In nucleotides, the CDR3 is TGTGCCAGCAGCTTAAGTGGGACAGATACGCAGTATTTT. This sequence encodes CASSLSGTDTQYF. Based on the CDR3 plus reference TRBV13 and TRBJ2-3, the full variable domain is AAGVIQSPRHLIKEKRETATLKCYPIPRHDTVYWYQQGPGQDPQFLISFYEKMQSDKGSIPDRFSAQQFSDYHSELNMSSLELGDSALYFCASSLSGTDTQYFGPGTRLTVL.

This rearrangement joins TRBV7-9 to TRBJ2-5; D may correspond to TRBD1 or TRBD2 (5 bases each). The ends were cut back, 4 bases at V and 1 base at J, with 10 bases in the middle. The germline V gene has CDR1 SEHNR and CDR2 FQNEAQ (reference sequence). This CDR3 has 14 amino acids. The chain's CDR3 is CASSSSGTQETQYF. DNA of the CDR3: TGTGCCAGCAGCTCCTCCGGGACCCAAGAGACCCAGTACTTC. Filled out from reference TRBV7-9 and TRBJ2-5, the complete variable domain reads DTGVSQNPRHKITKRGQNVTFRCDPISEHNRLYWYRQTLGQGPEFLTYFQNEAQLEKSRLLSDRFSAERPKGSFSTLEIQRTEQGDSAMYLCASSSSGTQETQYFGPGTRLLVL.

This clonotype was detected a few times. The chain joins TRBV20-1 to TRBJ2-7; TRBD2 aligns across 7 bases. The germline gives CDR1 DFQATT, CDR2 SNEGSKA (reference sequence). The CDR3 totals 12 residues. The ends lost 3 bases at V and 3 bases at J; junction bases unmatched: 2. CDR3 nucleotides: TGCAGTGCTAGCGGGGGGATCTACGAGCAGTACTTC. Protein product: CSASGGIYEQYF.

This rearrangement joins TRBV6-2 or TRBV6-3 to TRBJ1-6; possible D gene TRBD1, 5 bases. V shed 2 bases and J shed 0 bases, with 11 bases lying between them. Germline V gene data show CDR1 as MNHEY and CDR2 as SVGEGT. This CDR3 spans 17 amino acids. In nucleotides, the CDR3 is TGTGCCAGCAGTTACGAACAGGAAAGCTCCTATAATTCACCCCTCCACTTT. This codes for CASSYEQESSYNSPLHF.

There are a few counts of this clonotype. Mismatch with germline at one junction end may stem from a read error. The chain is built from TRBV7-9 and TRBJ2-7; perhaps TRBD2 as D (7 bases). CDR1 is SEHNR, CDR2 FQNEAQ, per germline (reference sequence). This CDR3 comprises 12 residues. The CDR3 DNA reads as TGTGCCAGCAGCTTAAACAGGGCGGGAGACCTCTTC. Translating gives CASSLNRAGDLF.

The chain couples TRBV10-3 to TRBJ2-3; D possibly corresponds to TRBD2 (5 bases). CDR1 ENHRY and CDR2 SYGVKD come from the germline V gene. There are 13 residues in the CDR3. V shed 2 bases and J shed 4 bases, with 7 bases lying between them. The CDR3 loop is CAISEVSADTQYF. The CDR3 coding sequence is TGTGCCATCAGTGAGGTTAGCGCAGATACGCAGTATTTT.

The table lists this clonotype with a few counts. The chain carries TRBV11-2 and TRBJ2-5; D is unresolved. Germline V gives CDR1 SGHAT, CDR2 FQNNGV. The V gene lost 2 bases and the J gene lost 5 bases, with 9 bases spanning the gap. This CDR3 contains 13 residues. The CDR3 DNA reads TGTGCCAGCAGCTTATCCGTGCCGGAGACCCAGTACTTC. Its protein product is CASSLSVPETQYF. The whole variable domain, filled in from reference TRBV11-2 and TRBJ2-5, reads EAGVAQSPRYKIIEKRQSVAFWCNPISGHATLYWYQQILGQGPKLLIQFQNNGVVDDSQLPKDRFSAERLKGVDSTLKIQPAKLEDSAVYLCASSLSVPETQYFGPGTRLLVL.

This clonotype occurred a few times. The J gene is TRBJ2-2, the V gene TRBV20-1; D gene uncertain. Trimming took 3 bases from V and 3 from J, leaving 5 bases between them. Germline CDR1 DFQATT, CDR2 SNEGSKA (reference sequence). The CDR3 covers 12 residues. CDR3 sequence: CSASSYTGELFF. DNA for the CDR3: TGCAGTGCTAGTTCATACACCGGGGAGCTGTTTTTT.

This CDR3 reads CASSYERDSPLHF. In DNA, the CDR3 is TGTGCCAGCAGTTACGAAAGGGATTCACCCCTCCACTTT. This chain joins TRBV6-5 and TRBJ1-6; D is uncertain. The CDR3 loop spans 13 amino acids. Trimming cost V 2 bases and J 8 bases, with 7 bases left between them. CDR1 MNHEY and CDR2 SVGAGI come from the germline V gene.

The chain is built from TRBV7-2 and TRBJ2-5; possibly TRBD2 for D (6 bases). The V end was cut by 5 bases, the J end by 4 bases, with 14 bases between. CDR3 size: 14 residues. Germline CDR1 and CDR2: SGHTA and FQGNSA. The CDR3 reads CASSPGTFGETQYF. The CDR3 nucleotides are TGTGCCAGCAGCCCCGGGACTTTCGGAGAGACCCAGTACTTC.

V and J are TRBV20-1 and TRBJ1-1, with 9 bases aligning to TRBD1. Germline CDR1 and CDR2: DFQATT and SNEGSKA (reference sequence). The CDR3 consists of 12 residues. V gave up 6 bases and J gave up 10 bases; unmatched junction bases: 9. CDR3 amino acids: CSAPGTGYRAFF. The CDR3 DNA sequence: TGCAGTGCCCCCGGGACAGGGTATAGAGCTTTCTTT.

The chain recombines TRBV3-1 with TRBJ2-2; 10 bases agree with TRBD2. Per the germline V gene, CDR1 is LGHDT and CDR2 is YNNKEL (reference sequence). This CDR3 has 15 residues. The V gene end was trimmed by 4 bases and the J gene end by 6 bases; junction bases not matched to a gene: 5. The CDR3 reads CASSPSGGAAGELFF. CDR3 in DNA: TGTGCCAGCAGCCCGAGCGGGGGGGCCGCCGGGGAGCTGTTTTTT.

This chain uses TRBV12-3 or TRBV12-4 with TRBJ2-3, with D perhaps TRBD1 (5 bases). The length of the CDR3 is 14 residues. The V gene lost 6 bases and the J gene lost 2 bases, with 12 bases spanning the gap. CDR3 in amino acids: CASSQRGFTDTQYF. CDR3 DNA sequence: TGTGCCAGCAGCCAAAGGGGATTCACAGATACGCAGTATTTT.

This clonotype came up a few times. CDR3 coding DNA: TGTGCCAGCAGCCAAGATGGGACTCGCTTCTACGAGCAGTACTTC. Its protein is CASSQDGTRFYEQYF. V gene TRBV3-1 combines with J gene TRBJ2-7; the D gene is possibly TRBD2 (6 bases). Germline values: CDR1 LGHDT, CDR2 YNNKEL (reference sequence). CDR3 length: 15 amino acids. V lost 0 bases, J lost 3 bases, and 12 bases lay in between.

The chain recombines TRBV5-1 with TRBJ2-5; no reliable D call. CDR3 length: 15 amino acids. Between the trimmed V and J ends, which lost 4 bases and 5 bases, there was a span of 18 bases. CDR1 and CDR2 from the germline V gene are SGHRS and YFSETQ. CDR3 coding DNA: TGCGCCAGCAGCGCCCAGATGGGATTCGGCGAGACCCAGTACTTC. Translation gives CASSAQMGFGETQYF.

This chain connects TRBV27 to TRBJ1-1; tentative D call: TRBD1 (5 bases). Germline CDR1 reads MNHEY; CDR2 reads SMNVEV (reference sequence). V was shortened by 9 bases and J by 4 bases, with 15 bases between the two germline ends. The CDR3 loop spans 13 amino acids. The CDR3 nucleotides are TGTGCCAGTAAAGACCGGGACGTCACTGAAGCTTTCTTT. It codes for CASKDRDVTEAFF.

This chain uses TRBV12-5 with TRBJ1-5, with D unclear. This CDR3 region has 11 residues. Germline assignment: CDR1 LGHNT and CDR2 FRNRAP. The ends were cut back, 7 bases at V and 6 bases at J, with 7 bases in the middle. The CDR3: CASDAGQPQHF. CDR3 DNA sequence: TGTGCTAGTGATGCCGGTCAGCCCCAGCATTTT.

The V call is TRBV6-1, the J call TRBJ1-6, with D possibly TRBD1 on 5 matching bases. CDR1 is MNHNS and CDR2 is SASEGT in the germline V gene. Between the trimmed V and J ends, which lost 6 bases and 7 bases, there was a span of 10 bases. The length of the CDR3 is 13 residues. The CDR3 reads CASRLGENSPLHF. The CDR3 DNA sequence: TGTGCCAGCAGGTTGGGGGAAAATTCACCCCTCCACTTT.

The chain combines TRBV3-1 with TRBJ1-4, with D maybe TRBD1 (6 bases). Germline V CDR1 and CDR2: LGHDT, YNNKEL (reference sequence). Trimming left V 4 bases short and J 5 bases short, with 14 bases between. The CDR3 loop spans 15 amino acids. DNA of the CDR3: TGTGCCAGCAGCCTAGGGGGGACGGCGAATGAAAAACTGTTTTTT. This gives the protein CASSLGGTANEKLFF.

The CDR3 coding sequence is TGTGCCAGCAGCCGAGCGGTTTCACCCCTCCACTTT. Its translation is CASSRAVSPLHF. The V gene is TRBV3-1, the J gene TRBJ1-6; D unresolved. Germline V gene lookup returns CDR1 LGHDT and CDR2 YNNKEL (reference sequence). Trimming shortened V by 4 bases and J by 9 bases, and 7 bases separated the two germline ends. The CDR3 contains 12 residues. Looking up the rest from reference TRBV3-1 and TRBJ1-6 gives the full variable domain: DTAVSQTPKYLVTQMGNDKSIKCEQNLGHDTMYWYKQDSKKFLKIMFSYNNKELIINETVPNRFSPKSPDKAHLNLHINSLELGDSAVYFCASSRAVSPLHFGNGTRLTVT.

The rearrangement links TRBV4-1 to TRBJ2-7; weak D call: TRBD2 (6 bases). The CDR3 sequence is 13 residues long. V lost 1 base, J lost 7 bases, and 11 bases lay in between. Germline V lookup: CDR1 MGHRA, CDR2 YSYEKL. CDR3 residues: CASSQVRGLEQYF. The CDR3 coding sequence is TGCGCCAGCAGCCAAGTTCGGGGGTTGGAGCAGTACTTC.

V usage is TRBV6-6 and J usage is TRBJ2-4; TRBD1 is a possible D gene (5 bases). CDR1 MNHNY and CDR2 SVGAGI come from the germline V gene (reference sequence). Trimming cost V 5 bases and J 0 bases, with 14 bases left between them. The CDR3 contains 16 residues. For the CDR3, the DNA is TGTGCCAGCAGTCCACGGACAAACCTAGCCAAAAACATTCAGTACTTC. It codes for CASSPRTNLAKNIQYF.

Only a few counts were recorded for this clonotype. The rearrangement links TRBV6-5 to TRBJ2-7; 14 bases agree with TRBD2. The CDR3 sequence is 17 residues long. In germline, CDR1 is MNHEY, CDR2 SVGAGI. The V segment lost 2 bases and the J segment 3 bases; nucleotides outside the gene matches: 6. For the CDR3, the DNA is TGTGCCAGCAGTTACCCGGGACTAGCGGGGGCCCACTACGAGCAGTACTTC. Translation gives CASSYPGLAGAHYEQYF.

This chain connects TRBV11-2 to TRBJ2-5; the D gene is possibly TRBD2 (5 bases). Trimming shortened V by 5 bases and J by 2 bases, and 12 bases separated the two germline ends. The germline V gene has CDR1 SGHAT and CDR2 FQNNGV. The CDR3 contains 14 residues. CDR3 amino acids: CASSRFGMQETQYF. The CDR3 DNA reads as TGTGCCAGCAGCCGCTTCGGGATGCAAGAGACCCAGTACTTC.

This sequence joins TRBV13 and TRBJ2-7; D is uncertain. This CDR3 has 15 amino acids. Germline-derived CDR1 and CDR2 are PRHDT and FYEKMQ (reference sequence). V lost 0 bases and J 1 base, leaving 10 bases between the germline ends. The CDR3 spells CASSLGATVSYEQYF. CDR3 nucleotides: TGTGCCAGCAGCTTAGGCGCTACAGTTTCCTACGAGCAGTACTTC.

This clonotype was seen more than once but under ten times. The chain carries TRBV5-1 and TRBJ2-1; 7 positions agree with TRBD1. With 3 bases clipped from V and 8 bases from J, the junction kept 5 bases outside the gene matches. Germline V lookup: CDR1 SGHRS, CDR2 YFSETQ. The CDR3 runs 13 residues. In DNA form, the CDR3 reads TGCGCCAGCAGCTCCCCAGGGGGTGATGAGCAGTTCTTC. Translation gives CASSSPGGDEQFF. Based on the CDR3 plus reference TRBV5-1 and TRBJ2-1, the full variable domain is KAGVTQTPRYLIKTRGQQVTLSCSPISGHRSVSWYQQTPGQGLQFLFEYFSETQRNKGNFPGRFSGRQFSNSRSEMNVSTLELGDSALYLCASSSPGGDEQFFGPGTRLTVL.

DNA of the CDR3: TGTGCCAGCAGCCCAGGACAGAACTATGGCTACACCTTC. Protein: CASSPGQNYGYTF. The rearrangement uses TRBV7-6 and TRBJ1-2; D perhaps matches TRBD1 (6 bases). Germline assignment: CDR1 SGHVS and CDR2 FNYEAQ. The V gene lost 5 bases and the J gene lost 2 bases, with 9 bases spanning the gap. The CDR3 length is 13 residues.